This TCR beta chain was identified during a study of cytomegalovirus exposure and HLA in healthy donors. In the PCR, 60 Vbeta and 13 Jbeta primers were used. The method was immunoSEQ multiplex PCR; TCRdb's version includes in-frame clones alone and lacks a portion of them. The top ten hold roughly 2% of the sample, which has 140,000 to 150,000 clones, around 72% seen once. There are 15 residues in the CDR3. V lost 8 bases, J lost 2 bases, and 17 bases lay in between. The germline gives CDR1 KGHSH, CDR2 LQKENI. The material sequenced was PBMCs. The chain is built from TRBV18 and TRBJ2-3, with D possibly being TRBD2 (5 bases). This TCR derives from a man between 40 and 49 years old in good health and CMV-seronegative. The CDR3 region is CASVLSGPHTDTQYF. CDR3 nucleotide sequence: TGTGCCAGCGTTTTGAGCGGCCCACACACAGATACGCAGTATTTT. Variable domain in full (rest from reference TRBV18 and TRBJ2-3): NAGVMQNPRHLVRRRGQEARLRCSPMKGHSHVYWYRQLPEEGLKFMVYLQKENIIDESGMPKERFSAEFPKEGPSILRIQQVVRGDSAAYFCASVLSGPHTDTQYFGPGTRLTVL.